The rows below give T cell receptor beta chains drawn from one sample of a study of blood T cell repertoires in COVID-19. Using immunoSEQ multiplex PCR, the repertoire was profiled, and TCRdb retains in-frame clones only, with some absent. The data contain approximately 140,000 clones, 65% to 90% of them singletons. The sequenced sample was peripheral blood. The receptor set was obtained from a man between 65 and 80 years old with acute or convalescent COVID-19. The CDR3 runs from the conserved cysteine through the conserved F or W. Only some rows state a clone size, as once, few, many or a class for expanded clones.

CDR3aa: CASSLADSMINYGYTF
v_gene: TRBV7-8
abundance: -
j_gene: TRBJ1-2

CDR3aa: CASSEVWSGVQYF
v_gene: TRBV6-1
abundance: -
j_gene: TRBJ2-5

CDR3aa: CASSPGTGLYNEQFF
v_gene: TRBV6-5
abundance: -
j_gene: TRBJ2-1

CDR3aa: CASSQVPSSYNEQFF
v_gene: TRBV4-3
abundance: -
j_gene: TRBJ2-1

CDR3aa: CASSIGQANYGYTF
v_gene: TRBV5-6
abundance: -
j_gene: TRBJ1-2

CDR3aa: CNNRGYGYTF
v_gene: TRBV2
abundance: -
j_gene: TRBJ1-2

CDR3aa: CASSETRGPTEAFF
v_gene: TRBV6-1
abundance: -
j_gene: TRBJ1-1

CDR3aa: CSARLAGDGEQFF
v_gene: TRBV29-1
abundance: -
j_gene: TRBJ2-1

CDR3aa: CASSSTGQADQPQHF
v_gene: TRBV18
abundance: -
j_gene: TRBJ1-5

CDR3aa: CATSRYGVYEQYF
v_gene: TRBV15
abundance: -
j_gene: TRBJ2-7

CDR3aa: CASGPGLADNEQFF
v_gene: TRBV12-5
abundance: -
j_gene: TRBJ2-1

CDR3aa: CASSLVAGNGQKTQYF
v_gene: TRBV5-1
abundance: -
j_gene: TRBJ2-5

CDR3aa: CASSYSGLAGVIYNEQFF
v_gene: TRBV6-2/TRBV6-3
abundance: -
j_gene: TRBJ2-1

CDR3aa: CASSPRTGSTGELFF
v_gene: TRBV18
abundance: once
j_gene: TRBJ2-2

CDR3aa: CAIREAGNTDTQYF
v_gene: TRBV10-3
abundance: -
j_gene: TRBJ2-3

CDR3aa: CASSPRTGRQDEQYF
v_gene: TRBV3-1/TRBV3-2
abundance: few
j_gene: TRBJ2-7

CDR3aa: CASRRQGALIYEQYF
v_gene: TRBV25-1
abundance: -
j_gene: TRBJ2-7

CDR3aa: CASATSGGSYNEQFF
v_gene: TRBV2
abundance: -
j_gene: TRBJ2-1

CDR3aa: CASSVTASNEKLFF
v_gene: TRBV9
abundance: -
j_gene: TRBJ1-4

CDR3aa: CASSIRTNYNEQFF
v_gene: TRBV21-1
abundance: -
j_gene: TRBJ2-1

CDR3aa: CASSWGGTEAFF
v_gene: TRBV12-3/TRBV12-4
abundance: -
j_gene: TRBJ1-1

CDR3aa: CASSLELGGGTNTGELFF
v_gene: TRBV7-9
abundance: -
j_gene: TRBJ2-2

CDR3aa: CASSFGSGSSPNTGELFF
v_gene: TRBV7-9
abundance: -
j_gene: TRBJ2-2

CDR3aa: CASSPLAGSHEQYF
v_gene: TRBV5-6
abundance: -
j_gene: TRBJ2-7

CDR3aa: CSGGVGGTDTQYF
v_gene: TRBV29-1
abundance: -
j_gene: TRBJ2-3

CDR3aa: CASSTSGASTDTQYF
v_gene: TRBV9
abundance: -
j_gene: TRBJ2-3

CDR3aa: CATSERLAGYNEQFF
v_gene: TRBV24-1
abundance: -
j_gene: TRBJ2-1

CDR3aa: CSVELAGASAYEQYF
v_gene: TRBV29-1
abundance: few
j_gene: TRBJ2-7

CDR3aa: CASSSQGNYGYTF
v_gene: TRBV6-5
abundance: -
j_gene: TRBJ1-2

CDR3aa: CASSLPGSLAYEQYF
v_gene: TRBV11-2
abundance: few
j_gene: TRBJ2-7

CDR3aa: CASSTTGQITDTQYF
v_gene: TRBV5-4
abundance: -
j_gene: TRBJ2-3

CDR3aa: CASSPGLAVTSTDTQYF
v_gene: TRBV28
abundance: -
j_gene: TRBJ2-3

CDR3aa: CASSRSGRETGELFF
v_gene: TRBV5-1
abundance: -
j_gene: TRBJ2-2

CDR3aa: CSVEIGAGNTIYF
v_gene: TRBV29-1
abundance: once
j_gene: TRBJ1-3

CDR3aa: CASSRQQGGTNYGYTF
v_gene: TRBV4-1
abundance: -
j_gene: TRBJ1-2

CDR3aa: CASSTLSPRGQYF
v_gene: TRBV28
abundance: -
j_gene: TRBJ2-7

CDR3aa: CASSAGTIDRGYTF
v_gene: TRBV5-4
abundance: -
j_gene: TRBJ1-2

CDR3aa: CASSSLAGNEQFF
v_gene: TRBV6-6
abundance: -
j_gene: TRBJ2-1

CDR3aa: CASSLGSGDINTEAFF
v_gene: TRBV5-1
abundance: -
j_gene: TRBJ1-1

CDR3aa: CASKIDRTSSYEQYF
v_gene: TRBV6-5
abundance: few
j_gene: TRBJ2-7

CDR3aa: CASSSRDRGSNQPQHF
v_gene: TRBV28
abundance: -
j_gene: TRBJ1-5

CDR3aa: CASSPRTSGYSDTQYF
v_gene: TRBV11-2
abundance: -
j_gene: TRBJ2-3

CDR3aa: CSVGPTGASEKLFF
v_gene: TRBV29-1
abundance: -
j_gene: TRBJ1-4

CDR3aa: CSGGGQGRAGTGELFF
v_gene: TRBV29-1
abundance: -
j_gene: TRBJ2-2

CDR3aa: CASSALALGDSPLHF
v_gene: TRBV28
abundance: -
j_gene: TRBJ1-6

CDR3aa: CASSPLGQTSGANVLTF
v_gene: TRBV18
abundance: -
j_gene: TRBJ2-6

CDR3aa: CASSQDLQGAQGYTF
v_gene: TRBV4-2
abundance: -
j_gene: TRBJ1-2

CDR3aa: CASSQAGDGYTF
v_gene: TRBV4-2
abundance: few
j_gene: TRBJ1-2

CDR3aa: CASSLGQGFGNEKLFF
v_gene: TRBV19
abundance: -
j_gene: TRBJ1-4

CDR3aa: CASSLDRGKETQYF
v_gene: TRBV7-2
abundance: few
j_gene: TRBJ2-5

CDR3aa: CASSEGQNNGYTF
v_gene: TRBV7-2
abundance: -
j_gene: TRBJ1-2

CDR3aa: CASSQGGFASTDTQYF
v_gene: TRBV3-1/TRBV3-2
abundance: -
j_gene: TRBJ2-3

CDR3aa: CASSLALTSALGANVLTF
v_gene: TRBV5-1
abundance: -
j_gene: TRBJ2-6

CDR3aa: CASRFSGNTGELFF
v_gene: TRBV27
abundance: -
j_gene: TRBJ2-2

CDR3aa: CATSRERAASGNEQFF
v_gene: TRBV15
abundance: -
j_gene: TRBJ2-1

CDR3aa: CASSYAQGRWNTEAFF
v_gene: TRBV6-5
abundance: -
j_gene: TRBJ1-1

CDR3aa: CASRGTGDTTNEKLFF
v_gene: TRBV3-1/TRBV3-2
abundance: -
j_gene: TRBJ1-4